This TCR beta chain is drawn from a study of blood T cells in healthy people across ages (dated by TCRdb to the mid-2010s). For the study in its entirety: In model experiments, template switching captured roughly one uniquely barcoded TCR beta cDNA molecule for every two T cells. Age-related changes in TCR beta repertoire diversity were measured in the study by deep sequencing normalized with unique cDNA molecular identifiers. The donors were divided into four age groups: young (average approximately 15 years), middle-aged (approximately 39), aged (about 62) and long-lived (roughly 82). For two donors (one aged 18 to 29 and one aged 80 or older), the study analyzed two additional independent replicas of 1 million unique cDNA reads from the same blood draw. Paper-wide results and their limitations: Because profiling used bulk unsorted PBMCs, naive and antigen-experienced compartments could not be compared conclusively. Donor CMV infection status was unknown, potentially confounding age-related changes in expanded clonotypes. Estimates of total diversity based on one million sequenced T cells were regarded as lower bounds and as underestimates. Compared with the aged group, the long-lived group had more naive CD4+ T cells, fewer expanded clones and increased TCR diversity, a pattern suggesting age selection. As age increased, observed TCR beta diversity per million T cells dropped in a roughly linear way, and a significant reduction was already evident by age about 40. A strong correlation was found between observed TCR beta diversity and the percentage of naive T cells measured by flow cytometry.

The receptor library was made with 5' RACE. Sequencing was performed on an Illumina HiSeq 2500. A second PCR of roughly 7 to 12 cycles was run with a J-beta primer mix and a sample-barcoded 5' primer. Each TCR beta cDNA molecule received a unique molecular identifier from a template-switch 5' adaptor carrying 12 random nucleotides. Each sample yielded at least 3 million CDR3-containing paired-end reads. The Mint cDNA synthesis kit, primed by a TRBC-specific oligonucleotide, was used to synthesize first-strand cDNA from all RNA. After uracil-DNA glycosylase treatment, a first 18-cycle PCR used universal primers M1SS and BC2_uni_R on all cDNA. The study's processing was this. For normalization, 1 million high-quality reads, each with a distinct molecular identifier, were randomly selected from each sample. Reads with shared molecular identifiers were discarded instead of being binned into consensus sequences. MiTCR, run with a Q25 quality threshold and the strictest error-elimination algorithm, handled CDR3 identification, clonotype clustering and error correction. A nonparametric unseen species model using Euler transformation provided a lower-bound estimate of total TCR beta diversity. The raw public data were reprocessed by TCRdb itself: fastp quality trimming at Q25, MiXCR clonotype calling, in-frame beta chains only. Each record represents a unique CDR3 protein, reported with the most common genes and DNA among its rows. The V and J calls and clone size are TCRdb's, not the authors'. For this sample there are some 1,000,000 distinct CDR3 sequences; almost 25% appear just once. In total, the top ten clones hold 0.65% to 0.95% of the sample.

Systemically healthy Caucasian individuals from Russia, approximately 39 in total and aged roughly 6 to 100 years, were included as donors. Around 10 milliliters of peripheral blood were collected from each donor into EDTA-treated Vacutainer tubes. Ficoll-Paque density-gradient centrifugation was used to isolate PBMCs, with at least 7 million per sample. Total RNA, at least 6 micrograms per sample, was extracted from PBMCs with Trizol reagent. For every donor, flow cytometry on a PBMC aliquot measured the percentage of naive CD45RAhigh/CD27high T cells. In this sample, this clonotype turned up a few times. Its antigen remains undetermined. No much larger clone exists at a distance of one base, and base qualities are not known. The CDR3 sequence holds 18 residues, the cysteine and phenylalanine included. The kept DNA is CDR3 alone, 54 bases in frame from the first base. Trimming costs V 7 bases and J 1 base, and their ends lie 27 bases apart. In the germline V gene (reference sequence), CDR1 corresponds to DFQATT and CDR2 to SNEGSKA.

The sample was also reused in another study, on T cells of mothers and their children. The second study also describes: Donors were nine systemically healthy Caucasian individuals: three mothers and their six children. cDNA synthesis consumed the entire amount of extracted RNA, loaded at approximately 1.5 ug RNA in each 15 ul reaction. In the second PCR, sample barcodes and 2-4 random nucleotides were introduced via the M1S primer. Over 8.5 million TCR beta CDR3 reads were obtained for each mother, and 3 million to 3.5 million reads were obtained for each child. In both related and unrelated pairs, thymic selection shapes the output of TCR recombination in a similar way, with inherited differences having only a minor effect. Normalized repertoire overlap was always found to be slightly, but never significantly, higher in related mother-child pairs than in unrelated mother-child pairs. Persistent microchimeric T cell clones were not detected, at a sensitivity of around 100 clones per million clonotypes. Deep NGS was used in the study to compare the TCR beta repertoires of mothers and children and to look for features that separate related mother-child pairs from unrelated individuals. On average, the children were 11 +/- 4 years old, while the mothers were approximately 41 +/- 4 years old. After adapter ligation with NEBNext reagents, the libraries were sequenced on Illumina HiSeq 2000 with 100+100 nt paired-end reads. To prevent cross-contamination, the mother and child libraries were prepared a month apart and were sequenced in separate runs. For each donor, between about 500,000 and 2,200,000 distinct TCR beta clonotypes were identified. Naive TCR beta clonotypes were estimated from low-frequency clonotypes matched to each donor's FACS-determined naive share, without sorting.

Rearrangement joined TRBV20-1 to TRBJ2-3; 6 matching bases give a weak D call of TRBD2. This receptor was identified in a girl aged 2 to 9 in good health. What was sequenced was blood. The nucleotide sequence is given as TGCAGTGTTAACCTCGGCTTAGGTGGGACTTTGGGCACAGATACGCAGTATTTT. Translated, this is CSVNLGLGGTLGTDTQYF.